The 24 T cell receptor beta chains presented below share a single source sample, sequenced in a study of T cell responses to AZD1222 COVID-19 vaccine. The assay was immunoSEQ multiplex PCR, and TCRdb's table has in-frame clones only and misses some. This sample yields under 150,000 clones, of which around nine tenths are seen a single time; under 3.5% belongs to the top ten. Sequencing used peripheral blood, obtained on day 0 of AZD1222 vaccination. The receptor source for this set is an adult in good health.

The chain's CDR3 is CASSLNRVGEQFF. The CDR3 nucleotides are TGTGCCAGCAGCTTAAACAGGGTAGGTGAGCAGTTCTTC. This sequence joins TRBV7-3 and TRBJ2-1, with a possible D match to TRBD1 (6 bases). Trimming removed 1 base at V and 9 bases at J, with 10 bases between. CDR3 length equals 13 residues. From germline, CDR1 is SGHTA and CDR2 FQGTGA.

This chain links TRBV6-7 with TRBJ1-5, with unresolved D. Being an ORF, TRBV6-7 has a function that is uncertain. This CDR3 region has 13 residues. V lost 10 bases to trimming and J lost 1 base, with 11 bases between them. The CDR3 is CATVSGSNQPQHF. The CDR3 DNA follows: TGTGCCACCGTATCGGGGAGCAATCAGCCCCAGCATTTT.

The chain carries TRBV7-6 and TRBJ2-1, with TRBD2 identical over 10 bases. J gave up 6 bases and V 5 bases, and 10 bases lay outside the gene matches. Germline values: CDR1 SGHVS, CDR2 FNYEAQ. CDR3 length equals 16 residues. CDR3 sequence: CASSANSGRSSNEQFF. The CDR3 bases are TGTGCCAGCAGCGCCAATAGCGGGAGGTCGAGCAATGAGCAGTTCTTC.

The CDR3, as DNA: TGTGCCAGCAGCCCTGAACTGGTAGCCACTGAGCAGTTCTTC. This encodes CASSPELVATEQFF. This chain uses TRBV7-9 with TRBJ2-1; D is ambiguous. The CDR3 has 14 residues. The germline V gene encodes CDR1 SEHNR and CDR2 FQNEAQ (reference sequence). V gave up 5 bases and J gave up 9 bases, with 17 bases separating them.

The chain is built from TRBV14 and TRBJ1-1; 8 bases match TRBD1. This CDR3 has 15 residues. Per germline, CDR1 SGHDN and CDR2 FVKESK. V lost 4 bases to trimming and J lost 0 bases; unmatched junction nucleotides: 4. The CDR3 spells CASSLRTGLNTEAFF. The DNA of the CDR3 is TGTGCCAGCAGCCTCCGGACAGGGCTGAACACTGAAGCTTTCTTT. The full variable domain, rest sourced from reference TRBV14 and TRBJ1-1, is EAGVTQFPSHSVIEKGQTVTLRCDPISGHDNLYWYRRVMGKEIKFLLHFVKESKQDESGMPNNRFLAERTGGTYSTLKVQPAELEDSGVYFCASSLRTGLNTEAFFGQGTRLTVV.

The rearrangement links TRBV3-1 (or the pseudogene TRBV3-2) to TRBJ2-1; D call uncertain. The CDR3 has 15 amino acids. In germline, CDR1 is LGHDT, CDR2 YNNKEL (reference sequence). The V gene lost 0 bases and the J gene lost 4 bases, with 10 bases spanning the gap. CDR3 coding DNA: TGTGCCAGCAGCCAAGAACCCGGCCCTTACAATGAGCAGTTCTTC. It codes for CASSQEPGPYNEQFF.

This chain uses TRBV6-5 with TRBJ2-3; 8 nucleotides line up with TRBD1. V trimming: 5 bases; J trimming: 4 bases; junction bases outside the gene matches: 5. Germline values: CDR1 MNHEY, CDR2 SVGAGI. The CDR3 has 14 residues. The CDR3 DNA reads as TGTGCCAGCAGTATTGACAGGGGCCCAGATACGCAGTATTTT. Encoded protein: CASSIDRGPDTQYF.

The V and J genes are TRBV30 and TRBJ1-1, with D uncertain. This CDR3 is 14 amino acids long. With 3 bases removed from V and 5 bases from J, the gap between germline ends came to 16 bases. Germline V lookup: CDR1 GTSNPN, CDR2 SVGIG (reference sequence). The CDR3 loop reads CAWSLGKGGTEAFF. The CDR3 region has the DNA TGTGCCTGGAGCCTGGGAAAGGGAGGGACTGAAGCTTTCTTT.

The rearrangement uses TRBV4-1 and TRBJ2-7, with 8 bases aligning to TRBD2. CDR1 and CDR2 from the germline V gene are MGHRA and YSYEKL. This CDR3 is 17 amino acids long. V shed 4 bases and J 2 bases; nucleotides not matched to a gene: 13. The CDR3 loop is CASSPWAGGLPPYEQYF. The CDR3 nucleotides read TGCGCCAGCAGCCCATGGGCGGGAGGACTTCCTCCCTACGAGCAGTACTTC.

The chain has TRBV7-2 and TRBJ1-5; a weak D match, TRBD1 (5 bases). The ends were cut back, 4 bases at V and 0 bases at J, with 16 bases in the middle. Looked up from germline, CDR1 is SGHTA and CDR2 is FQGNSA. This CDR3 has 17 residues. For the CDR3, the DNA is TGTGCCAGCAGCTACCCGACAGAAATCTATAGCAATCAGCCCCAGCATTTT. Its protein is CASSYPTEIYSNQPQHF. Complete variable domain (other parts from reference TRBV7-2 and TRBJ1-5): GAGVSQSPSNKVTEKGKDVELRCDPISGHTALYWYRQSLGQGLEFLIYFQGNSAPDKSGLPSDRFSAERTGGSVSTLTIQRTQQEDSAVYLCASSYPTEIYSNQPQHFGDGTRLSIL.

The chain couples TRBV3-1 (or the pseudogene TRBV3-2) to TRBJ2-2, with TRBD2 identical over 11 bases. After removal of 4 bases from V and 4 bases from J, the junction contained 5 bases not matched to a gene. This CDR3 region has 16 residues. Germline V gene lookup returns CDR1 LGHDT and CDR2 YNNKEL (reference sequence). For the CDR3, the DNA is TGTGCCAGCAGCCTACGGACTAGCGGGCGCACCGGGGAGCTGTTTTTT. Its translation is CASSLRTSGRTGELFF.

The CDR3 sequence is CASSVVTNTGELFF. The CDR3 DNA is TGTGCCAGCAGCGTAGTGACGAACACCGGGGAGCTGTTTTTT. This chain links TRBV9 with TRBJ2-2; D is unclear. The V gene lost 0 bases and the J gene lost 0 bases, with 3 bases spanning the gap. CDR3 length: 14 residues. From germline, CDR1 is SGDLS and CDR2 YYNGEE.

V usage is TRBV6-2 or TRBV6-3 and J usage is TRBJ1-5, with D possibly matching TRBD1 (5 bases). Germline V lookup: CDR1 MNHEY, CDR2 SVGEGT. CDR3 length: 15 amino acids. The ends were cut back, 2 bases at V and 7 bases at J, with 15 bases in the middle. The CDR3 region is CASSYPLLGGQPQHF. Here the CDR3 DNA reads TGTGCCAGCAGTTACCCTCTATTGGGGGGACAGCCCCAGCATTTT.

The gene calls are TRBV6-5 and TRBJ2-7, with 8 bases lining up with TRBD2. Germline V lookup: CDR1 MNHEY, CDR2 SVGAGI. With 7 bases clipped from V and 3 bases from J, the junction kept 11 bases outside the gene matches. The CDR3 totals 15 residues. The DNA of the CDR3 is TGTGCCAGCATACTCGGACTAGCAGGTAACTACGAGCAGTACTTC. Amino acids: CASILGLAGNYEQYF.

This chain connects TRBV27 to TRBJ2-7, with TRBD2 matching 11 bases. Germline loops: CDR1 MNHEY, CDR2 SMNVEV (reference sequence). With V trimmed by 6 bases and J by 0 bases, 10 bases remained unmatched. This CDR3 has 17 amino acids. The CDR3 nucleotides read TGTGCCAGCAGACCCCTGGGACTAGCGGAGAGCTCCTACGAGCAGTACTTC. Translating gives CASRPLGLAESSYEQYF.

V usage is TRBV7-9 and J usage is TRBJ1-2, with D perhaps matching TRBD1 (5 bases). The germline gives CDR1 SEHNR, CDR2 FQNEAQ (reference sequence). CDR3 size: 15 residues. Trimming pared 5 bases from V and 0 bases from J, leaving 13 bases between. CDR3 in amino acids: CASSLGGAANYGYTF. The CDR3 DNA sequence: TGTGCCAGCAGCCTGGGGGGAGCAGCTAACTATGGCTACACCTTC.

The chain couples TRBV12-5 to TRBJ2-5; TRBD1 matches 8 bases. The CDR3 sequence is 17 residues long. The V segment lost 7 bases and the J segment 1 base; nucleotides outside the gene matches: 14. Germline loops: CDR1 LGHNT, CDR2 FRNRAP. CDR3 protein: CASAPRQGALLQETQYF. Here the CDR3 DNA reads TGTGCTAGTGCCCCTCGGCAGGGGGCCCTCCTCCAAGAGACCCAGTACTTC.

J is TRBJ2-6 and V is TRBV7-2, with D possibly matching TRBD1 (5 bases). Germline V gene sequence: CDR1 SGHTA, CDR2 FQGNSA. With 5 bases removed from V and 2 bases from J, the gap between germline ends came to 13 bases. The CDR3 is made up of 16 amino acids. CDR3 DNA: TGTGCCAGCAGCATAACTTCAGGGACTGGGGCCAACGTCCTGACTTTC. It codes for CASSITSGTGANVLTF.

The chain joins TRBV21-1 to TRBJ2-3; no check of the table's D call, TRBD1, against the DNA was made. TRBV21-1 is a recognized pseudogene. This CDR3 is built from 18 residues. CDR3: CASSNQEMGQNYTDTQYF. CDR3 nucleotides: TGTGCCAGCAGCAACCAGGAGATGGGACAGAACTACACAGATACGCAGTATTTT.

The chain employs TRBV18 and TRBJ1-1, with no clear D. The CDR3 spans 16 residues. V lost 2 bases, J lost 0 bases, and 13 bases lay in between. The germline V gene has CDR1 KGHSH and CDR2 LQKENI. This chain's CDR3 is CASSPKVVTMNTEAFF. Here the CDR3 DNA reads TGTGCCAGCTCACCAAAGGTGGTCACGATGAACACTGAAGCTTTCTTT.

The V and J genes are TRBV19 and TRBJ1-2; D gene uncertain. Trimming took 2 bases from V and 2 from J, leaving 6 bases between them. Germline CDR1 is LNHDA and CDR2 is SQIVND (reference sequence). There are 13 residues in the CDR3. CDR3 sequence (DNA): TGTGCCAGTAGTATAAAGGACAACTATGGCTACACCTTC. It is translated as CASSIKDNYGYTF.

V usage is TRBV30 and J usage is TRBJ2-7; 8 nucleotides agree with TRBD2. This CDR3 is 14 amino acids long. Looked up from germline, CDR1 is GTSNPN and CDR2 is SVGIG (reference sequence). V trimming: 0 bases; J trimming: 3 bases; junction bases outside the gene matches: 4. In nucleotides, the CDR3 is TGTGCCTGGAGTGTAAGCGGGAGAGTCTACGAGCAGTACTTC. Its protein product is CAWSVSGRVYEQYF. The full variable domain, its missing parts supplied by reference TRBV30 and TRBJ2-7, is SQTIHQWPATLVQPVGSPLSLECTVEGTSNPNLYWYRQAAGRGLQLLFYSVGIGQISSEVPQNLSASRPQDRQFILSSKKLLLSDSGFYLCAWSVSGRVYEQYFGPGTRLTVT.

The chain combines TRBV6-4 with TRBJ2-1; 12 bases agree with TRBD2. CDR1 is MRHNA and CDR2 is SNTAGT in the germline V gene. V lost 4 bases, J lost 8 bases, and 6 bases stayed unmatched. The CDR3 loop spans 15 amino acids. In nucleotides, the CDR3 is TGTGCCAGCAGTGGACGGACTAGCGGGATGTATGAGCAGTTCTTC. Residues: CASSGRTSGMYEQFF.

The chain uses TRBV25-1 and TRBJ2-7; D is unresolved. This CDR3 has 15 residues. The germline CDR1 and CDR2 sequences are MGHDK and SYGVNS. V shed 10 bases and J shed 2 bases, with 21 bases lying between them. The CDR3: CATRSDGALAYEQYF. CDR3 bases: TGTGCCACCAGATCAGACGGCGCCCTAGCCTACGAGCAGTACTTC.